This entry lists 19 T cell receptor beta chains sequenced from one sample in a study of post-analysis software for immune sequencing data. These receptors lack a known antigen. Prepared TCR beta cDNA libraries contained unique molecular identifiers. TCRdb re-called the PCR reads through MiXCR, storing one row per CDR3 protein. Found here are about 210,000 distinct CDR3 sequences, over 25% of them singletons; the top ten hold 3% to 3.5%. Study-wide points: Four or five TRBV segments (TRBV5-6, TRBV5-1 and TRBV20-1 among them) occurred more frequently in patients than in controls.

Sequencing input: blood. Every receptor here comes from a girl under 18 with multiple sclerosis.

This clonotype was seen more than once but under ten times. CDR3 region: CASSFRGASYEQYF. The CDR3 coding sequence is TGCGCCAGCAGCTTCAGGGGGGCTTCCTACGAGCAGTACTTC. This chain connects TRBV5-1 to TRBJ2-7, with a possible D match to TRBD1 (7 bases). The germline gives CDR1 SGHRS, CDR2 YFSETQ. With 2 bases removed from V and 1 base from J, the gap between germline ends came to 10 bases. The CDR3 contains 14 residues.

As regards this clonotype: This may arise from a read error, as a much more abundant clone is one base away. The rearrangement links TRBV7-9 to TRBJ1-2; TRBD1 agrees at 7 bases. Germline-derived CDR1 and CDR2 are SEHNR and FQNEAQ (reference sequence). This CDR3 region has 13 residues. This CDR3 reads CASSLQGRNGYIF. The CDR3, as DNA: TGTGCCAGCAGCCTACAGGGGCGGAATGGCTACATCTTC.

The chain recombines TRBV12-3 or TRBV12-4 with TRBJ2-1; 9 bases are a match to TRBD2. The V gene end was trimmed by 8 bases and the J gene end by 5 bases; junction bases not matched to a gene: 19. The CDR3 is made up of 18 amino acids. CDR3 sequence: CASVPGEGMGTSHNEQFF. DNA for the CDR3: TGTGCCAGCGTCCCGGGAGAGGGGATGGGGACTAGCCACAATGAGCAGTTCTTC.

For this clonotype: Possible read error: a much larger clone is one base away. V usage is TRBV6-5 and J usage is TRBJ1-2; D might be TRBD1 (5 bases). The CDR3 runs to 12 residues. Germline lookup yields CDR1 MNHEY and CDR2 SVGAGI. The CDR3 is CASSYEGYGCTF. The CDR3 DNA reads as TGTGCCAGCAGTTACGAGGGGTATGGCTGCACCTTC.

A note on this clonotype: Just one base apart from a much larger clone, this may be a read error. The J gene is TRBJ2-5, the V gene TRBV5-1; D may be TRBD1 (5 bases). The CDR3 has 15 residues. Germline-derived CDR1 and CDR2 are SGHRS and YFSETQ. V lost 4 bases to trimming and J lost 5 bases, with 18 bases between them. CDR3: CASSEWGATWETQYF. The CDR3 DNA is TGCGCCAGCAGCGAGTGGGGCGCAACTTGGGAGACCCAGTACTTC.

J is TRBJ2-1 and V is TRBV5-1; D could derive from TRBD1 or TRBD2 (5 bases each). Trimming took off 6 bases at V and 2 bases at J, with 15 bases between the two ends. The CDR3 has 15 amino acids. CDR1 is SGHRS and CDR2 is YFSETQ in the germline V gene. The CDR3 loop reads CASNRDRVPYNEQFF. In nucleotides, the CDR3 is TGCGCCAGCAACCGGGACCGCGTCCCCTACAATGAGCAGTTCTTC.

The chain combines TRBV6-2 or TRBV6-3 with TRBJ1-2; D is undetermined. Trimming took off 2 bases at V and 4 bases at J, with 20 bases between the two ends. Germline V CDR1 and CDR2: MNHEY, SVGEGT. This CDR3 is 17 amino acids long. The CDR3 nucleotides are TGTGCCAGCAGTTACCCCGCGGGCTCGGCCTATTTCTATGGCTACACCTTC. It is translated as CASSYPAGSAYFYGYTF.

This chain links TRBV7-2 with TRBJ2-3, with 7 positions matching TRBD2. V was pared by 1 base and J by 4 bases, with 5 bases of the junction left unmatched. The CDR3 totals 15 residues. Germline V gene sequence: CDR1 SGHTA, CDR2 FQGNSA. CDR3 nucleotides: TGTGCCAGCAGCTTAGTGGGCGGGAGCCCAGATACGCAGTATTTT. This gives the protein CASSLVGGSPDTQYF.

The chain links TRBV16 to TRBJ1-1; D unclear. Germline CDR1 KGHSY, CDR2 FQNENV. The CDR3 runs to 13 residues. Trimming pared 0 bases from V and 1 base from J, leaving 3 bases between. Here the CDR3 reads CASSQSSNTEAFF. The CDR3 DNA reads as TGTGCCAGCAGCCAATCGTCGAACACTGAAGCTTTCTTT.

In its sample, this clonotype was seen many times. This chain connects TRBV7-2 to TRBJ1-2; D gene ambiguous. V was clipped by 3 bases and J by 8 bases, with 19 bases between them. CDR1 SGHTA and CDR2 FQGNSA come from the germline V gene. The CDR3 has 15 amino acids. CDR3 loop: CASSFSAQVGSGYTF. CDR3 in DNA: TGTGCCAGCAGCTTTAGCGCCCAAGTGGGGTCGGGCTACACCTTC. The full variable domain, rest sourced from reference TRBV7-2 and TRBJ1-2, is GAGVSQSPSNKVTEKGKDVELRCDPISGHTALYWYRQSLGQGLEFLIYFQGNSAPDKSGLPSDRFSAERTGGSVSTLTIQRTQQEDSAVYLCASSFSAQVGSGYTFGSGTRLTVV.

This clonotype was detected once. The CDR3 loop reads CSALPGTSWDEQYF. As DNA, the CDR3 is TGCAGTGCTCTGCCGGGGACTAGCTGGGATGAGCAGTACTTC. This chain uses TRBV20-1 with TRBJ2-5; 9 nucleotides agree with TRBD2. This CDR3 has 14 residues. Germline V gives CDR1 DFQATT, CDR2 SNEGSKA (reference sequence). V lost 5 bases to trimming and J lost 11 bases; unmatched junction nucleotides: 15.

The chain has TRBV29-1 and TRBJ1-5, with TRBD1 matching over 8 bases. CDR3 length: 15 amino acids. CDR1 is SQVTM and CDR2 is ANQGSEA in the germline V gene. V was pared by 4 bases and J by 7 bases, with 12 bases of the junction left unmatched. The CDR3 here is CSVARRTGPNQPQHF. The CDR3 nucleotides are TGCAGCGTTGCCAGGAGGACAGGGCCCAACCAGCCCCAGCATTTT.

Points on this clonotype: This may come from a read error, since a much larger clone is one base off. CDR3 protein: CRPPGRRYQETRYF. The CDR3 DNA sequence: TGCAGACCCCCCGGACGGCGGTACCAAGAGACCCGGTACTTC. The V call is TRBV20-1, the J call TRBJ2-5; D is undetermined. CDR1 and CDR2 from the germline V gene are DFQATT and SNEGSKA (reference sequence). The CDR3 has 14 residues.

This clonotype was observed many times. The chain uses TRBV12-3 or TRBV12-4 and TRBJ1-5; D unresolved. The CDR3 spans 16 residues. Trimming left V 6 bases short and J 0 bases short, with 15 bases between. The CDR3: CASSLGSLPSNQPQHF. CDR3 nucleotide sequence: TGTGCCAGCAGCCTGGGATCTTTACCTAGCAATCAGCCCCAGCATTTT.

The V call is TRBV12-3 or TRBV12-4, the J call TRBJ2-2; possibly TRBD1 for D (6 bases). This CDR3 has 15 amino acids. Trimming removed 3 bases from V and 2 bases from J, with 10 bases in between. In nucleotides, the CDR3 is TGTGCCAGCAGTTTGGGGACACCTAACACCGGGGAGCTGTTTTTT. Protein: CASSLGTPNTGELFF.

As concerns this clonotype: This clone may be a read error of a much larger clone one base away. The chain is built from TRBV3-1 and TRBJ2-4; 9 positions match TRBD2. The assigned J gene may be wrong: the sequence end matches TRBJ2-7 better. CDR1 LGHDT and CDR2 YNNKEL come from the germline V gene (reference sequence). CDR3 length: 14 residues. This CDR3 reads CASSYSGRSDEQYF. In nucleotides, the CDR3 is TGTGCCAGCAGCTATAGCGGGAGAAGCGACGAGCAGTACTTC.

The table lists this clonotype with a few counts. The CDR3 nucleotides are TGTGCCAGCAGTTTAAACGTCGGAAACACTGAAGCTTTCTTT. Protein product: CASSLNVGNTEAFF. This chain links TRBV27 with TRBJ1-1; D ambiguous. This CDR3 has 14 amino acids. Germline lookup yields CDR1 MNHEY and CDR2 SMNVEV (reference sequence). V lost 2 bases and J lost 2, with 9 bases in between.

This clonotype came up many times. This chain links TRBV9 with TRBJ2-1, with 12 positions matching TRBD2. J was trimmed by 6 bases and V by 3 bases; bases with no gene match: 1. Per the germline V gene, CDR1 is SGDLS and CDR2 is YYNGEE. The CDR3 loop spans 14 amino acids. The chain's CDR3 is CASSETSGGNEQFF. The DNA for the CDR3 is TGTGCCAGCAGCGAGACTAGCGGGGGCAATGAGCAGTTCTTC.

This clonotype showed up just a few times. The chain employs TRBV27 and TRBJ1-4, with a tentative D call TRBD1 (5 bases). Looked up from germline, CDR1 is MNHEY and CDR2 is SMNVEV (reference sequence). This CDR3 has 15 residues. Trimming took off 6 bases at V and 5 bases at J, with 16 bases between the two ends. CDR3 in amino acids: CASSPGSGVNEKLFF. In DNA form, the CDR3 reads TGTGCCAGCAGCCCAGGGTCGGGAGTGAATGAAAAACTGTTTTTT.